In this sample, the clone carrying this T cell receptor beta chain turned up a few times. Its target is unknown. The CDR3 totals 12 residues. Trimming took off 5 bases at V and 9 bases at J, with 11 bases between the two ends. The data derive from a study of T-cell memory formation after mild COVID-19. 5'RACE with constant-segment primers built TCRalpha and TCRbeta cDNA libraries with UMIs. Via MiXCR, TCRdb re-called the 5' RACE reads, giving one row per CDR3 protein. Of about 560,000 distinct CDR3 sequences in the sample, roughly a fifth were seen once. Study results and caveats: Clones that contracted clustered mainly in CM and EM if CD4+ and in EMRA if CD8+. Pre-infection memory held some responding clones, suggesting pre-existing cross-reactive T cells responded.

This sequence joins TRBV12-3 or TRBV12-4 and TRBJ1-5; the D gene is possibly TRBD1 (5 bases). Sequenced input: PBMCs or a T cell subset sorted from them (not recorded which). The source of this sequence is an adult woman who had mild COVID-19 (a few samples of this study predate the infection). Cell type and time point are not known. CDR3 coding DNA: TGTGCCAGCAGTGGCCCGGGGGTGCCCCAGCATTTT. It translates to CASSGPGVPQHF.